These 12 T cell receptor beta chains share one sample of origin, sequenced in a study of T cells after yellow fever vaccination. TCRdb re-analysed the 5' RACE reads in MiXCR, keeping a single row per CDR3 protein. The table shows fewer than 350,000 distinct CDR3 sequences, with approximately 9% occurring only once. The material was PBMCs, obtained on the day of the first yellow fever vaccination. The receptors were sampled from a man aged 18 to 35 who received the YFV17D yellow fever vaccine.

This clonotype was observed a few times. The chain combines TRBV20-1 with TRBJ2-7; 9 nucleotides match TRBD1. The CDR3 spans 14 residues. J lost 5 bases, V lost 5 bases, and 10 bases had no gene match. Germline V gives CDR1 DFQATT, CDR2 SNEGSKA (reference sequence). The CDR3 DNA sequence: TGCAGTGCTTCCACCGACAGGGGGATCGACGAGCAGTACTTC. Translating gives CSASTDRGIDEQYF.

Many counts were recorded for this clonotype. CDR3 in DNA: TGTGCCAGCAGTTACTCGGCCTCAGGGGCAGGCAATCAGCCCCAGCATTTT. Amino acid sequence: CASSYSASGAGNQPQHF. The rearrangement joins TRBV6-5 to TRBJ1-5; D might be TRBD1 (6 bases). The germline V gene encodes CDR1 MNHEY and CDR2 SVGAGI. This CDR3 has 17 residues. Trimming stripped 0 bases from V and 2 bases from J, with 14 bases between.

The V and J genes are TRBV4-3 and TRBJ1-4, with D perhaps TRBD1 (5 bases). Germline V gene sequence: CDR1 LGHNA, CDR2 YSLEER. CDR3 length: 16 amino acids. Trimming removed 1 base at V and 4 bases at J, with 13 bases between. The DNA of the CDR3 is TGCGCCAGCAGCCAAGGGGACCCCGGGTATAATGAAAAACTGTTTTTT. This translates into CASSQGDPGYNEKLFF.

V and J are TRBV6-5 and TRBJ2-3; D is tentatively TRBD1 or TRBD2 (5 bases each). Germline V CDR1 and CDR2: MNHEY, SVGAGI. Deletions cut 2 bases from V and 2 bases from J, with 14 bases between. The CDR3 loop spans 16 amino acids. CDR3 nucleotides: TGTGCCAGCAGTTACGGTTACCCCGGGGCCACAGATACGCAGTATTTT. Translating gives CASSYGYPGATDTQYF.

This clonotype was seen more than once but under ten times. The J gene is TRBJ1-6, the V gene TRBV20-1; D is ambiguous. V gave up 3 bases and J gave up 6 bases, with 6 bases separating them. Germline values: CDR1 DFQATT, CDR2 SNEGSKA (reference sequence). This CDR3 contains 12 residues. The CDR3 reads CSARGGNSPLHF. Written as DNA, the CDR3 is TGCAGTGCTAGGGGCGGTAATTCACCCCTCCACTTT.

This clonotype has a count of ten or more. The CDR3 sequence: CASRFPLSNEQFF. The CDR3 region has the DNA TGTGCCAGCAGGTTCCCGCTCAGCAATGAGCAGTTCTTC. This chain links TRBV28 with TRBJ2-1; no reliable D call. The germline V gene encodes CDR1 MDHEN and CDR2 SYDVKM. The CDR3 length is 13 residues. The V and J ends lost 6 bases and 6 bases respectively, with 12 bases between them. Based on the CDR3 plus reference TRBV28 and TRBJ2-1, the full variable domain is DVKVTQSSRYLVKRTGEKVFLECVQDMDHENMFWYRQDPGLGLRLIYFSYDVKMKEKGDIPEGYSVSREKKERFSLILESASTNQTSMYLCASRFPLSNEQFFGPGTRLTVL.

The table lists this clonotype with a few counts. DNA of the CDR3: TGCAGCGCCCGACAGGGGACCGGGGCGGAAGCTTTCTTT. This codes for CSARQGTGAEAFF. The chain links TRBV29-1 to TRBJ1-1, with 8 bases identical to TRBD1. Trimming at V came to 7 bases and at J to 8 bases, leaving 12 bases not matched to a gene. The CDR3 has 13 residues. Per the germline V gene, CDR1 is SQVTM and CDR2 is ANQGSEA. Together with reference TRBV29-1 and TRBJ1-1, the CDR3 gives the full variable domain: SAVISQKPSRDICQRGTSLTIQCQVDSQVTMMFWYRQQPGQSLTLIATANQGSEATYESGFVIDKFPISRPNLTFSTLTVSNMSPEDSSIYLCSARQGTGAEAFFGQGTRLTVV.

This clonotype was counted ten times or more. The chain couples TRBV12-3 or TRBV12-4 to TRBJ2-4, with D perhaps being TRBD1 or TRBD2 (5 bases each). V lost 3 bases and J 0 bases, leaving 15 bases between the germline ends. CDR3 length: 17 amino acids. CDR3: CASSFVPGRLAKNIQYF. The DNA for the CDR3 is TGTGCCAGCAGTTTTGTGCCGGGGCGCCTAGCCAAAAACATTCAGTACTTC.

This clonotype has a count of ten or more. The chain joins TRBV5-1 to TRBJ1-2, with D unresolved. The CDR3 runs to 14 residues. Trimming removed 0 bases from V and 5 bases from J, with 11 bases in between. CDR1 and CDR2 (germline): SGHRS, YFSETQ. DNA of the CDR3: TGCGCCAGCAGCTTGGCCCAGGAGCAGTATGGCTACACCTTC. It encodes CASSLAQEQYGYTF.

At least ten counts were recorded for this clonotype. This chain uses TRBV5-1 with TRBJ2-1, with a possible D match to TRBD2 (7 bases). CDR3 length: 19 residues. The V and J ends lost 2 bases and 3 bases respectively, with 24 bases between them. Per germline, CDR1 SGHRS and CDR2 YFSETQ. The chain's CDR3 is CASSFVQGRVLTGYNEQFF. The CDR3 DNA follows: TGCGCCAGCAGCTTCGTCCAGGGGAGGGTCCTCACCGGCTACAATGAGCAGTTCTTC.

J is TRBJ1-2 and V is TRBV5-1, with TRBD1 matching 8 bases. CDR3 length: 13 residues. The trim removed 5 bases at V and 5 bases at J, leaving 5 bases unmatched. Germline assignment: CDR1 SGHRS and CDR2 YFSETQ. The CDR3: CASRGGQAYGYTF. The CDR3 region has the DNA TGCGCCAGCAGAGGGGGACAGGCTTATGGCTACACCTTC. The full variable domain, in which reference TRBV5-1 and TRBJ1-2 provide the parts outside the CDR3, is KAGVTQTPRYLIKTRGQQVTLSCSPISGHRSVSWYQQTPGQGLQFLFEYFSETQRNKGNFPGRFSGRQFSNSRSEMNVSTLELGDSALYLCASRGGQAYGYTFGSGTRLTVV.

The CDR3 spells CASSLGAGDSNEKLFF. In nucleotides, the CDR3 is TGTGCCAGCAGCTTAGGAGCAGGGGATAGTAATGAAAAACTGTTTTTT. This sequence joins TRBV7-9 and TRBJ1-4; D may be TRBD1 (6 bases). V shed 1 base and J shed 4 bases, with 13 bases lying between them. The CDR3 contains 16 residues. Germline CDR1 and CDR2: SEHNR and FQNEAQ (reference sequence). Looking up the rest from reference TRBV7-9 and TRBJ1-4 gives the full variable domain: DTGVSQNPRHKITKRGQNVTFRCDPISEHNRLYWYRQTLGQGPEFLTYFQNEAQLEKSRLLSDRFSAERPKGSFSTLEIQRTEQGDSAMYLCASSLGAGDSNEKLFFGSGTQLSVL.